Given below is one T cell receptor beta chain in context. The antigen is not known. Treatment: oral pan-JAK inhibitor, 5-10 mg twice daily. This specimen comes from a study of CD8+ T cells in alopecia areata. Across the study: Affected scalp percentage gauged treated patients' severity.

Isolated RNA was reverse transcribed into cDNA used as the sequencing template. Sequenced by immunoSEQ multiplex PCR; TCRdb stores in-frame clones only, minus some. Among roughly 250,000 clones listed, 60% were seen once. Findings and limits, study-wide: Persistence during tofacitinib was seen for many expanded lesional clones in scalp and blood.

CDR1 and CDR2 (germline): MGHDK, SYGVNS. CDR3 size: 13 residues. V gave up 3 bases and J gave up 4 bases, with 6 bases separating them. Sequenced material: CD4+ T cells sorted from blood, taken around week 54, from a patient treated with tofacitinib. V gene TRBV25-1 combines with J gene TRBJ2-2; D call uncertain. The TCR originated in a human donor with alopecia areata. The CDR3 here is CASSDRFTGELFF. The CDR3 DNA sequence: TGTGCCAGCAGTGATCGGTTCACCGGGGAGCTGTTTTTT. Drawing the rest from reference TRBV25-1 and TRBJ2-2, the complete variable domain is EADIYQTPRYLVIGTGKKITLECSQTMGHDKMYWYQQDPGMELHLIHYSYGVNSTEKGDLSSESTVSRIRTEHFPLTLESARPSHTSQYLCASSDRFTGELFFGEGSRLTVL.